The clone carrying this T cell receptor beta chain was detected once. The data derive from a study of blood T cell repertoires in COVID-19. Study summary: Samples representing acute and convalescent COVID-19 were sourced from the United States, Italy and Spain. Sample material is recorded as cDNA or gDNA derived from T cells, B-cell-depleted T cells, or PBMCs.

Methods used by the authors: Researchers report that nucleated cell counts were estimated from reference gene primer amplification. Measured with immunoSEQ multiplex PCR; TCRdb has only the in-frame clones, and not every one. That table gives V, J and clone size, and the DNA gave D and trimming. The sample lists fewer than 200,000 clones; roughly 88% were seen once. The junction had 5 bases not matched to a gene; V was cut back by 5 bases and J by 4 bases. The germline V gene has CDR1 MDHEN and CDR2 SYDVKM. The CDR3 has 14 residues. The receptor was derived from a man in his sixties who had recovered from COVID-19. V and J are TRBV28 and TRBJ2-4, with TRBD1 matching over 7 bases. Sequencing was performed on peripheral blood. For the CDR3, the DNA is TGTGCCAGCAGTGCCACGGGACAGAAAAACATTCAGTACTTC. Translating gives CASSATGQKNIQYF.